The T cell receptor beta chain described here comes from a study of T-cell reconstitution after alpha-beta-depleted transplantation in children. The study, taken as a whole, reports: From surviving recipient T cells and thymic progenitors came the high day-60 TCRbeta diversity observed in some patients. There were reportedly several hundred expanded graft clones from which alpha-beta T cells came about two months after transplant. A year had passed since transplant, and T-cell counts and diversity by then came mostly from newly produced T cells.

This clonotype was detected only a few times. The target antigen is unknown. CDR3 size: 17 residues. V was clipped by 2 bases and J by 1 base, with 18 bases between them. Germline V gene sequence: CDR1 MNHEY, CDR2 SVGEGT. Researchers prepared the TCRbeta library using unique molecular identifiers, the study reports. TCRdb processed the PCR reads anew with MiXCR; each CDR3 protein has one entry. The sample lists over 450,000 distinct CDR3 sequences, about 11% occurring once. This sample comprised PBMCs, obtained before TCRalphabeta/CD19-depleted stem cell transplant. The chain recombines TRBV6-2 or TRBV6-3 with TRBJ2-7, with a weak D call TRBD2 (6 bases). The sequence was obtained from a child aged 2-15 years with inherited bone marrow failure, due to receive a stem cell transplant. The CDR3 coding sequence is TGTGCCAGCAGTTACAACTGGGCTAGCGACCGTTCCTACGAGCAGTACTTC. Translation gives CASSYNWASDRSYEQYF.